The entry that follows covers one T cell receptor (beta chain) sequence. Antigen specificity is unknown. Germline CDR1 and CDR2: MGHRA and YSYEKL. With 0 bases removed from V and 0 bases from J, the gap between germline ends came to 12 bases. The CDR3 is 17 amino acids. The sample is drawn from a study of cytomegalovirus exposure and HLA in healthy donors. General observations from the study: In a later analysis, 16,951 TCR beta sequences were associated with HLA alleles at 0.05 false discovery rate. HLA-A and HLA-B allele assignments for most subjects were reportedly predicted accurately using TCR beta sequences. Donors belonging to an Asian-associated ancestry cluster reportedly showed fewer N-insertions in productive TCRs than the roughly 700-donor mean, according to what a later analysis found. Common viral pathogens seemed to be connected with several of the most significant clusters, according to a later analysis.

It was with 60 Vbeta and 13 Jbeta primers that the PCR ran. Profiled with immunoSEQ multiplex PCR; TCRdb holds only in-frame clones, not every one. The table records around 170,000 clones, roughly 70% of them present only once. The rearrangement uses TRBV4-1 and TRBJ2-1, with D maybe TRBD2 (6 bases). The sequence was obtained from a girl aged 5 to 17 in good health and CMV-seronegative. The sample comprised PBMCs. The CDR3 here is CASSQDRRGHSYNEQFF. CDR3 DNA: TGCGCCAGCAGCCAAGATCGGCGGGGCCACTCCTACAATGAGCAGTTCTTC.